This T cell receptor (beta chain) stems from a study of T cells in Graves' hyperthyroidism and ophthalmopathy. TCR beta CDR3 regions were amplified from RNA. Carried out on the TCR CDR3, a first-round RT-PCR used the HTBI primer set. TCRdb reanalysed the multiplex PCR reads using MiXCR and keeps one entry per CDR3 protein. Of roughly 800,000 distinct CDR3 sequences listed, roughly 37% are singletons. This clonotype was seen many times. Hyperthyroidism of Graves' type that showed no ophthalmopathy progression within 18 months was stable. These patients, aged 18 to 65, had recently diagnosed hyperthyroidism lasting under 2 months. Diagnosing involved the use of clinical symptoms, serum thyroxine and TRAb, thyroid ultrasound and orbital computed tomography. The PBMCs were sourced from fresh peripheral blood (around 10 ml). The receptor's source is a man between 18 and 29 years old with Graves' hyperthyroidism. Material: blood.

The chain's CDR3 is CSAWTQPTYEQYF. CDR3 in DNA: TGCAGTGCATGGACCCAGCCGACGTACGAGCAGTACTTC. The chain recombines TRBV20-1 with TRBJ2-7, with D unresolved. CDR3 length: 13 amino acids. The V gene lost 6 bases and the J gene lost 4 bases, with 16 bases spanning the gap. Germline CDR1 is DFQATT and CDR2 is SNEGSKA (reference sequence).